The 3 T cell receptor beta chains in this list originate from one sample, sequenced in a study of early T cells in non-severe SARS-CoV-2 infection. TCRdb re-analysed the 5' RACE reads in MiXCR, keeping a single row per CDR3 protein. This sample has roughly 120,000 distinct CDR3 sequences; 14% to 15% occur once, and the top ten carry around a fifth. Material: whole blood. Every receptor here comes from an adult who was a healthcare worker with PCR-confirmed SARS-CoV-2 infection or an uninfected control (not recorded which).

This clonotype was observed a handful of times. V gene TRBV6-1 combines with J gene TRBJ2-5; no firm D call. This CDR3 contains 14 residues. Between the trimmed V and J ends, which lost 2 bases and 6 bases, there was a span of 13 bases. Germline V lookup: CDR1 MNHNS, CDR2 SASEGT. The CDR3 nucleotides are TGTGCCAGCAGTGAACAGTGGGCGGAAAAGACCCAGTACTTC. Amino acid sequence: CASSEQWAEKTQYF.

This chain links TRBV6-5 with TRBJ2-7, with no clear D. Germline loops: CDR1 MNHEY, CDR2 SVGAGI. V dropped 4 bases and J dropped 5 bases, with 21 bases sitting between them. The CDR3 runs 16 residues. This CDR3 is CASSLRTPVFDHEQYF. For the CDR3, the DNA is TGTGCCAGCAGTTTACGTACACCCGTTTTCGACCACGAGCAGTACTTC.

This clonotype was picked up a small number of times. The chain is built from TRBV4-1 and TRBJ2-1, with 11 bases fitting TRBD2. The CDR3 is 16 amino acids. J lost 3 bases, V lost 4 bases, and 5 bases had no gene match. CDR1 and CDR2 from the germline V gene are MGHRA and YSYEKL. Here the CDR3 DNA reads TGCGCCAGCAGCCTCCTAGCGGGGGGCGTCTACAATGAGCAGTTCTTC. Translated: CASSLLAGGVYNEQFF.